The rows below give T cell receptor beta chains drawn from one sample of a study of blood T cell repertoires in COVID-19. The assay was immunoSEQ multiplex PCR, and TCRdb's table has in-frame clones only and misses some. Found here are about 120,000 clones, 70% to 90% of them singletons; the top ten hold about 1.2%. Sequencing input: peripheral blood. The origin of the receptors is an elderly woman with acute or convalescent COVID-19. The conserved cysteine and the conserved F or W are not part of the CDR3 here.

v_gene	j_gene	CDR3aa
TRBV15	TRBJ2-5	ATYQWLAGVPGAQY
TRBV4-1	TRBJ1-2	ASSQGADRGLGYT
TRBV5-1	TRBJ1-3	ASSLGSGPGNTIY
TRBV15	TRBJ1-5	ATSPRRTVDKVKQPQH
TRBV5-1	TRBJ1-3	ASRLTGVGNTIY
TRBV7-6	TRBJ2-2	ASRPGTGDTGELF
TRBV2	TRBJ1-4	ASSVRGRATNEKLF
TRBV3-1/TRBV3-2	TRBJ2-5	ASSTRYPSGGAKETQY
TRBV5-1	TRBJ2-1	ASSLVSGGLYNEQF
TRBV5-1	TRBJ2-7	ASSPRDRVTYEQY
TRBV19	TRBJ1-5	ASRDRGGGNQPQH
TRBV10-3	TRBJ1-6	AISGRGTDDSPLH
TRBV27	TRBJ2-4	ASRPTRRQGLAKNIQY
TRBV7-9	TRBJ1-1	ASSQRAPTGATEAF
TRBV3-1/TRBV3-2	TRBJ2-5	ASSQGASGGLETQY
TRBV21-1	TRBJ1-1	ANMKGGSTEAF
TRBV28	TRBJ2-3	ASRDGLNQDTQY
TRBV28	TRBJ1-1	ASSSRLLNTEAF
TRBV5-6	TRBJ1-5	ASSLAGNQPQH
TRBV5-1	TRBJ2-7	ASTLTSGSYEQY
TRBV20-1	TRBJ1-2	SATDRYGYT
TRBV7-6	TRBJ2-6	ASSSSVPNSGANVLT
TRBV7-9	TRBJ1-4	ASSPSQGRPNEKLF
TRBV19	TRBJ1-6	ATRPRGSGGYNSPLH
TRBV5-4	TRBJ1-5	ASSFDRAQPQH
TRBV7-2	TRBJ2-2	ASSRLVPSPNTGELF
TRBV20-1	TRBJ2-3	SASLEGWATDTQY
TRBV5-1	TRBJ1-2	ASSLADRLVYGYT
TRBV5-8	TRBJ1-4	ASSGGTGDGEKLF
TRBV29-1	TRBJ1-1	SAGTGTEAF
TRBV28	TRBJ2-5	ASSLPREVETQY
TRBV2	TRBJ1-2	ASSENRDSLNYGYT
TRBV7-2	TRBJ2-4	ASSPAGTKNIQY
TRBV6-4	TRBJ2-2	ASSAVNTGELF
TRBV5-1	TRBJ2-5	ASSLLGTSGRETQY
TRBV19	TRBJ1-1	ASSASDRVNPEAF
TRBV29-1	TRBJ1-1	SVIDRVATEAF
TRBV28	TRBJ2-5	ASSPGTITQETQY
TRBV6-6	TRBJ2-2	ASRHTGGDTGELF
TRBV7-9	TRBJ2-2	ASSLLAPNTGELF
TRBV18	TRBJ2-1	ASSPRAQDNEQF
TRBV5-1	TRBJ1-1	ASSASGTGRTEAF
TRBV12-3/TRBV12-4	TRBJ1-6	ASRRTGDSPLH
TRBV27	TRBJ2-1	ASTRTSGIDNEQF
TRBV5-1	TRBJ2-3	ASSLGGTSTDTQY
TRBV4-1	TRBJ1-2	ASSQEPARSFSLYGYT
TRBV11-3	TRBJ2-7	ASSYHTNYEQY
TRBV6-6	TRBJ2-5	ASGRAETQY
TRBV12-5	TRBJ2-7	ASGLVSHHEQY
TRBV4-3	TRBJ1-3	ASSPDTGTGGRNTIY
TRBV21-1	TRBJ1-2	ASSITGSLYGYT
TRBV5-6	TRBJ2-3	ASSKRTSGRGADTQY
TRBV19	TRBJ2-7	ASSINRQGVYEQY